The clone carrying this TCR beta chain was seen at least ten times. Antigen unknown. The data stem from a study of Graves' ophthalmopathy and Graves' hyperthyroidism. The study, taken as a whole, reports: Blood also contained most of the expanded thyroid clonotypes above 0.001 frequency.

In germline, CDR1 is SGHAT, CDR2 FQNNGV. The CDR3 consists of 16 residues. The V gene end was trimmed by 5 bases and the J gene end by 5 bases; junction bases not matched to a gene: 6. TCR beta CDR3 amplification used RNA transcripts. The library came from an HTBI-primed first-round RT-PCR and a second-round multiplex PCR. MiXCR, run by TCRdb on the multiplex PCR reads, gives a single entry per CDR3 protein. The sample lists about 220,000 distinct CDR3 sequences; roughly 21% were seen once. The specimen was peripheral blood. The receptor was derived from a woman aged 50 to 60 with Graves' ophthalmopathy. J is TRBJ2-5 and V is TRBV11-2; TRBD2 matches 15 bases. CDR3 in DNA: TGTGCCAGCAGCCAAGCCGGGACTAGCGGGGGGGAGACCCAGTACTTC. Protein: CASSQAGTSGGETQYF.